Below, 31 T cell receptor beta chains from the same sample are listed, as sequenced in a study of blood T cell repertoires in COVID-19. Here immunoSEQ multiplex PCR was the method, and the copy in TCRdb shows in-frame clones only, minus some. The repertoire holds approximately 270,000 clones, with roughly 85% as singletons. Sequencing was done on a sample of PBMCs or T cells enriched from blood (not recorded which). The receptors originated from a woman aged 45 to 65 who had recovered from COVID-19.

The chain employs TRBV7-6 and TRBJ2-2; D remains unclear. Germline V gene sequence: CDR1 SGHVS, CDR2 FNYEAQ. Trimming took off 6 bases at V and 6 bases at J, with 11 bases between the two ends. CDR3 length: 13 residues. This CDR3 reads CASSPWRSGELFF. CDR3 nucleotide sequence: TGTGCCAGCAGTCCCTGGCGGTCCGGGGAGCTGTTTTTT. The variable domain in full, with the rest retrieved from reference TRBV7-6 and TRBJ2-2, is GAGVSQSPRYKVTKRGQDVALRCDPISGHVSLYWYRQALGQGPEFLTYFNYEAQQDKSGLPNDRFSAERPEGSISTLTIQRTEQRDSAMYRCASSPWRSGELFFGEGSRLTVL.

This clone was seen a single time. The CDR3 sequence is CASSLTSGTVDTQYF. The CDR3 DNA reads as TGTGCCAGCAGTTTGACTAGCGGGACGGTAGATACGCAGTATTTT. The V and J genes are TRBV27 and TRBJ2-3; 11 bases line up with TRBD2. Trimming removed 3 bases from V and 5 bases from J; junction bases left unmatched: 4. The CDR3 covers 15 residues. Germline assignment: CDR1 MNHEY and CDR2 SMNVEV (reference sequence).

The V call is TRBV6-1, the J call TRBJ1-1; D is perhaps TRBD1 (5 bases). Germline CDR1 and CDR2: MNHNS and SASEGT. The V end lost 2 bases, the J end lost 0 bases, and 13 bases lay between the germline ends. CDR3 length equals 16 residues. The CDR3, as DNA: TGTGCCAGCAGTGAATACACAGGTTTCATGAACACTGAAGCTTTCTTT. This encodes CASSEYTGFMNTEAFF.

This rearrangement joins TRBV6-5 to TRBJ2-7, with a tentative D call TRBD1 (5 bases). The V end was cut by 8 bases, the J end by 0 bases, with 11 bases between. Germline V lookup: CDR1 MNHEY, CDR2 SVGAGI. CDR3 length equals 13 residues. The CDR3 region is CASGATFSYEQYF. The DNA of the CDR3 is TGTGCCAGCGGGGCGACTTTCTCCTACGAGCAGTACTTC.

The sample holds one count of this clone. The chain has TRBV2 and TRBJ2-7; the D is unclear. V lost 4 bases and J 4 bases, leaving 17 bases between the germline ends. From germline, CDR1 is SNHLY and CDR2 FYNNEI. This CDR3 contains 15 residues. The CDR3 bases are TGTGCCAGCAGTGGTGAAGCGACCTTGCCTTACGAGCAGTACTTC. This translates into CASSGEATLPYEQYF.

The chain links TRBV7-8 to TRBJ1-2; 10 nucleotides agree with TRBD1. V was clipped by 1 base and J by 5 bases; unmatched bases: 1. CDR1 SGHVS and CDR2 FQNEAQ come from the germline V gene. The CDR3 length is 14 residues. DNA for the CDR3: TGTGCCAGCAGCTTAGGGGGACAGGGGTATGGCTACACCTTC. Amino acids: CASSLGGQGYGYTF.

This sequence joins TRBV4-2 and TRBJ1-6; D is undetermined. V was shortened by 5 bases and J by 0 bases, with 8 bases between the two germline ends. Germline CDR1 reads LGHNA; CDR2 reads YNFKEQ. This CDR3 comprises 15 residues. The CDR3 spells CASSRESSYNSPLHF. In DNA, the CDR3 is TGTGCCAGCAGCAGGGAGAGCTCCTATAATTCACCCCTCCACTTT.

The genes are TRBV4-1 and TRBJ2-7; 11 positions match TRBD2. This CDR3 contains 18 residues. CDR1 and CDR2 (germline): MGHRA, YSYEKL. V was pared by 1 base and J by 0 bases, with 8 bases of the junction left unmatched. CDR3 bases: TGCGCCAGCAGCCAAGGCGGGCTAGCGGGAGGCCGCTCCTACGAGCAGTACTTC. Its translation: CASSQGGLAGGRSYEQYF.

This clone was seen just once. The V and J genes are TRBV5-5 and TRBJ2-5, with TRBD1 as a possible D gene (6 bases). Trimming stripped 0 bases from V and 0 bases from J, with 9 bases between. This CDR3 spans 15 amino acids. Germline V gives CDR1 SGHKS, CDR2 YYEKEE (reference sequence). The CDR3 sequence: CASSLGTAYQETQYF. CDR3 DNA: TGTGCCAGCAGCTTGGGGACAGCGTACCAAGAGACCCAGTACTTC.

This chain joins TRBV7-9 and TRBJ2-1, with TRBD2 identical over 11 bases. The CDR3 runs to 16 residues. The germline V gene has CDR1 SEHNR and CDR2 FQNEAQ (reference sequence). V lost 5 bases to trimming and J lost 2 bases; unmatched junction nucleotides: 5. CDR3 in DNA: TGTGCCAGCAGCCATACGACTAGCGGGACCTACAATGAGCAGTTCTTC. Residues: CASSHTTSGTYNEQFF.

The CDR3 loop is CASSLVRDRGAGELFF. The CDR3 coding sequence is TGTGCCAGCAGCTTGGTAAGGGACAGGGGGGCCGGGGAGCTGTTTTTT. The rearrangement joins TRBV5-4 to TRBJ2-2, with 11 nucleotides matching TRBD1. The junction had 4 bases not matched to a gene; V was cut back by 0 bases and J by 6 bases. Germline CDR1 is SGHNT and CDR2 is YYREEE (reference sequence). The CDR3 runs 16 residues.

J is TRBJ2-3 and V is TRBV28; unclear D gene. This CDR3 has 11 residues. Trimming took off 10 bases at V and 6 bases at J, with 11 bases between the two ends. Germline V gives CDR1 MDHEN, CDR2 SYDVKM. The CDR3 protein is CATSVRDTQYF. CDR3 sequence (DNA): TGTGCCACCTCGGTGAGGGATACGCAGTATTTT.

The chain joins TRBV5-6 to TRBJ2-1, with 8 bases identical to TRBD2. Losses at the gene ends were 7 bases for V and 6 bases for J; bases not matched to a gene: 12. The CDR3 has 15 amino acids. The germline V gene encodes CDR1 SGHDT and CDR2 YYEEEE. The CDR3 nucleotides are TGTGCCAGCCGCGGGCCGGGGGGGGAACGCAATGAGCAGTTCTTC. Translated: CASRGPGGERNEQFF.

The rearrangement links TRBV28 to TRBJ1-5, with D unresolved. From germline, CDR1 is MDHEN and CDR2 SYDVKM. The CDR3 runs 14 residues. V lost 3 bases and J lost 3, with 9 bases in between. The CDR3 spells CASSLSLPNQPQHF. In DNA, the CDR3 is TGTGCCAGCAGTTTGTCCCTTCCCAATCAGCCCCAGCATTTT.

The chain carries TRBV19 and TRBJ1-6; 7 bases map to TRBD1. Germline V lookup: CDR1 LNHDA, CDR2 SQIVND (reference sequence). CDR3 size: 16 residues. Unmatched junction bases numbered 9, after V lost 3 bases and J lost 7 bases. The CDR3 bases are TGTGCCAGTAGTATCAGGGGGGTCGGTGCGAATTCACCCCTCCACTTT. Protein: CASSIRGVGANSPLHF.

The chain couples TRBV23-1 to TRBJ1-1; 7 positions match TRBD1. TRBV23-1 is identified as an open reading frame with a role that is uncertain. This CDR3 region has 14 residues. V lost 2 bases and J lost 4; bases outside the gene matches: 4. CDR3 in amino acids: CASSQKEGATEAFF. The CDR3 nucleotides are TGCGCCAGCAGTCAAAAGGAGGGGGCCACTGAAGCTTTCTTT.

This clone showed up just once. The chain combines TRBV7-9 with TRBJ1-2; D is unresolved. Germline-derived CDR1 and CDR2 are SEHNR and FQNEAQ (reference sequence). Trimming left V 2 bases short and J 7 bases short, with 5 bases between. The length of the CDR3 is 11 residues. CDR3 loop: CASSLILGYTF. In nucleotides, the CDR3 is TGTGCCAGCAGCTTAATCCTTGGCTACACCTTC.

The V and J genes are TRBV28 and TRBJ1-1; D not resolved. Germline V lookup: CDR1 MDHEN, CDR2 SYDVKM. Trimming left V 5 bases short and J 8 bases short, with 12 bases between. The CDR3 sequence is 12 residues long. For the CDR3, the DNA is TGTGCCAGCAGTACCCGGGTCGTCGAAGCTTTCTTT. Translated, it gives CASSTRVVEAFF.

The chain carries TRBV2 and TRBJ2-5; 8 bases are shared with TRBD2. The CDR3 covers 14 residues. Germline V gives CDR1 SNHLY, CDR2 FYNNEI. V shed 5 bases and J 5 bases; nucleotides not matched to a gene: 7. DNA of the CDR3: TGTGCCAGCAGTAGAGCGGGAGCTGGTGAGACCCAGTACTTC. Its protein product is CASSRAGAGETQYF. The variable domain in full, with the rest retrieved from reference TRBV2 and TRBJ2-5, is EPEVTQTPSHQVTQMGQEVILRCVPISNHLYFYWYRQILGQKVEFLVSFYNNEISEKSEIFDDQFSVERPDGSNFTLKIRSTKLEDSAMYFCASSRAGAGETQYFGPGTRLLVL.

This clone appeared a single time. The V and J genes are TRBV5-1 and TRBJ1-2, with 8 positions matching TRBD1. The V gene's germline CDR1 is SGHRS and CDR2 YFSETQ. The junction had 8 bases not matched to a gene; V was cut back by 4 bases and J by 6 bases. The CDR3 spans 14 residues. CDR3 nucleotide sequence: TGCGCCAGCAGCGTACGGACAGGGAAGGATGGCTACACCTTC. Translating it yields CASSVRTGKDGYTF.

This rearrangement joins TRBV27 to TRBJ2-3; 11 bases align to TRBD1. V lost 3 bases to trimming and J lost 2 bases; unmatched junction nucleotides: 25. The CDR3 has 23 residues. Germline loops: CDR1 MNHEY, CDR2 SMNVEV (reference sequence). The CDR3 DNA sequence: TGTGCCAGCAGTTTGTGGGCCCGGACAGGGGGCGCCGGGTCAGGGGGCCCCACAGATACGCAGTATTTT. It is translated as CASSLWARTGGAGSGGPTDTQYF.

In nucleotides, the CDR3 is TGTGCCAGCAGGTCAAGCGGGGCATCCTACAATGAGCAGTTCTTC. It specifies CASRSSGASYNEQFF. V and J are TRBV28 and TRBJ2-1, with 7 bases identical to TRBD2. The germline V gene has CDR1 MDHEN and CDR2 SYDVKM. The V and J ends lost 6 bases and 1 base, in that order; junction bases with no gene match: 6. This CDR3 has 15 residues.

The chain uses TRBV6-2 or TRBV6-3 and TRBJ1-1; 7 bases are shared with TRBD1. The CDR3 consists of 14 residues. Germline V gives CDR1 MNHEY, CDR2 SVGEGT. J gave up 0 bases and V 5 bases, and 3 bases lay outside the gene matches. CDR3 residues: CASSMGQLNTEAFF. In DNA, the CDR3 is TGTGCCAGCAGTATGGGACAGCTGAACACTGAAGCTTTCTTT.

The chain combines TRBV7-8 with TRBJ1-5, with 7 bases that match TRBD1. The trim removed 4 bases at V and 4 bases at J, leaving 4 bases unmatched. The CDR3 loop spans 14 amino acids. Germline V lookup: CDR1 SGHVS, CDR2 FQNEAQ. The CDR3 coding sequence is TGTGCCAGCAGCTCACAGGGGAGGAATCAGCCCCAGCATTTT. Amino acid sequence: CASSSQGRNQPQHF.

CDR3 sequence reads: CATSDSGTGINNEQFF. In DNA, the CDR3 is TGTGCCACCAGTGACTCCGGGACAGGGATTAACAATGAGCAGTTCTTC. The chain combines TRBV24-1 with TRBJ2-1; TRBD1 matches 9 bases. The CDR3 is made up of 16 amino acids. Per germline, CDR1 KGHDR and CDR2 SFDVKD. V lost 4 bases to trimming and J lost 5 bases; unmatched junction nucleotides: 8.

The chain is built from TRBV19 and TRBJ1-5; D uncertain. Germline V CDR1 and CDR2: LNHDA, SQIVND (reference sequence). V was shortened by 5 bases and J by 7 bases, with 12 bases between the two germline ends. The length of the CDR3 is 13 residues. In DNA, the CDR3 is TGTGCCAGTAGTGATGCGGTGCGCCAGCCCCAGCATTTT. This gives the protein CASSDAVRQPQHF.

The genes are TRBV5-1 and TRBJ2-1; a weak D match, TRBD1 (5 bases). The germline V gene has CDR1 SGHRS and CDR2 YFSETQ. Trimming took off 1 base at V and 3 bases at J, with 11 bases between the two ends. The CDR3 is 15 amino acids. The CDR3 reads CASSLPGARYNEQFF. The CDR3 nucleotides are TGCGCCAGCAGCTTGCCTGGGGCACGCTACAATGAGCAGTTCTTC.

The chain combines TRBV5-3 with TRBJ2-7, with D tentatively TRBD1 (6 bases). TRBV5-3 has ORF status, its function being uncertain. Trimming took off 2 bases at V and 5 bases at J, with 17 bases between the two ends. The CDR3 runs to 15 residues. CDR3 amino acids: CARSFHREPGHEQYF. The CDR3 bases are TGTGCCAGAAGCTTTCACAGGGAACCTGGCCACGAGCAGTACTTC.

The rearrangement uses TRBV7-9 and TRBJ2-7; possibly TRBD1 for D (5 bases). From germline, CDR1 is SEHNR and CDR2 FQNEAQ (reference sequence). The V end lost 6 bases, the J end lost 2 bases, and 11 bases lay between the germline ends. The CDR3 has 13 residues. CDR3 DNA sequence: TGTGCCAGCAGTTCGACAGAGACCTACGAGCAGTACTTC. This translates into CASSSTETYEQYF.

V and J are TRBV4-1 and TRBJ1-5, with D hard to call. V lost 8 bases and J lost 7, with 15 bases in between. Germline V lookup: CDR1 MGHRA, CDR2 YSYEKL. This CDR3 is 13 amino acids long. CDR3 protein: CASRGSPRQPQHF. The DNA for the CDR3 is TGCGCCAGCCGAGGGAGCCCTCGACAGCCCCAGCATTTT.

The chain uses TRBV28 and TRBJ1-5; D call uncertain. Trimming took off 3 bases at V and 6 bases at J, with 15 bases between the two ends. CDR1 and CDR2 (germline): MDHEN, SYDVKM. The CDR3 loop spans 15 amino acids. CDR3 amino acids: CASSFSGRGSQPQHF. The CDR3 nucleotides are TGTGCCAGCAGTTTTTCGGGGAGAGGTAGTCAGCCCCAGCATTTT.